Included here is one T cell receptor beta chain sequence, with context. The antigen is undetermined. The sample comes from a study of lymphopenia after photon versus proton radiotherapy. Whole-study results and caveats: Under photons, naive T cells and diversity fell while effector/memory populations rose. Survival link was tested only in deceased patients; proton benefit remains a possibility. In patients who died, overall survival fell as post-nadir TCR diversity dropped more. Oligoclonal CD8+ Temra expansion after nadir drove photon patients' diversity drop.

V was cut by 0 bases and J by 5 bases, with 17 bases left in between. Germline CDR1 is LNHNV and CDR2 is YYDKDF (reference sequence). The CDR3 loop spans 16 amino acids. The protocol was immunoSEQ multiplex PCR, while the TCRdb copy is restricted to in-frame clones and leaves out a portion. The sample shows tens of thousands of clones, roughly 86% of them seen only once. The chain employs TRBV15 and TRBJ2-7; tentatively, D is TRBD2 (6 bases). The TCR was taken from a man in his forties with gastric cancer. The sequencing used peripheral blood, collected from a patient treated with photon-based radiotherapy. The CDR3 coding sequence is TGTGCCACCAGCAGAGAGGGAGCAGGGAGGTCCCACGAGCAGTACTTC. Residues: CATSREGAGRSHEQYF.